Detailed here is one T cell receptor (beta chain). What it recognizes is unknown. The PCR employed 60 Vbeta primers together with 13 Jbeta primers. TCRdb's copy holds only in-frame clones and misses some; the assay was immunoSEQ multiplex PCR. In the table there are about 160,000 clones, 71% of which are singletons. These data originate in a study of cytomegalovirus exposure and HLA in healthy donors. Study conclusions and caveats: Associated with HLA alleles at 0.05 false discovery rate in a later analysis were 16,951 TCR beta sequences.

V dropped 4 bases and J dropped 4; count of bases not matched to a gene: 5. The CDR3 has 16 residues. Per the germline V gene, CDR1 is SGHDT and CDR2 is YYEEEE. The sequencing sample was made of PBMCs. The V and J genes are TRBV5-6 and TRBJ2-3; 14 nucleotides align to TRBD2. This receptor was taken from a woman in her thirties in good health and CMV-seronegative. The CDR3 sequence: CASSRGLAGGPDTQYF. The CDR3, as DNA: TGTGCCAGCAGCCGAGGACTAGCGGGAGGCCCAGATACGCAGTATTTT.